This T cell receptor (beta chain) is drawn from a study of T cells in Graves' hyperthyroidism and ophthalmopathy. The study, taken as a whole, reports: The model predicted ophthalmopathy a median around 6 months before onset.

TCR beta CDR3 regions were amplified from RNA transcripts. The study used the HTBI primer set for a first-round RT-PCR of the TCR CDR3. TCRdb re-called the multiplex PCR reads through MiXCR, storing one row per CDR3 protein. Of roughly 740,000 distinct CDR3 sequences in the sample, about 17% were seen once. Patients aged 18 to 65 had newly diagnosed hyperthyroidism of under 2 months' duration. PBMCs were derived from around 10 ml fresh peripheral blood. Comments on this clonotype: The antigen remains unidentified.

Looked up from germline, CDR1 is MNHEY and CDR2 is SVGAGI. J lost 5 bases, V lost 2 bases, and 3 bases had no gene match. The CDR3 runs to 15 residues. The genes are TRBV6-5 and TRBJ2-2; TRBD1 aligns across 9 bases. The sequence was collected from a man younger than 35 with Graves' hyperthyroidism. The sequencing sample was made of blood. CDR3 loop: CASSYRTGETGELFF. CDR3 DNA sequence: TGTGCCAGCAGTTACAGGACAGGGGAGACCGGGGAGCTGTTTTTT.